This TCR beta chain was recovered during a study of blood T cell repertoires in COVID-19. In the study overall: COVID-19 samples from acute and convalescent phases originated in the United States, Italy and Spain.

Method: immunoSEQ multiplex PCR; TCRdb's copy keeps in-frame clones and lacks some. This table holds 300,000 to 350,000 clones, 80% to 90% found once. Germline trimming cut 1 base from V and 6 bases from J; bases unmatched to any gene: 11. CDR1 and CDR2 (germline): LGHDT, YNNKEL (reference sequence). The CDR3 length is 17 residues. The source is a man between 25 and 39 years old who had recovered from COVID-19. V is TRBV3-1 (or the pseudogene TRBV3-2) and J is TRBJ2-3; 9 bases agree with TRBD1. Material: PBMCs or T cells enriched from blood (not recorded which). CDR3 in DNA: TGTGCCAGCAGCCAAGGGACAGGGGTCCGTCGGGCGGATACGCAGTATTTT. Its translation is CASSQGTGVRRADTQYF.